This entry lists 11 T cell receptor beta chains sequenced from one sample in a study of vaccination and CD4 T cells after COVID-19. Oncomine TCR Beta short-read sequencing was applied to DNA from cultured CD4+ T cells. TCRdb analysed the PCR reads with MiXCR anew, one entry per CDR3 protein. Among about 12,000 distinct CDR3 sequences listed, 35% to 55% were seen once. These receptors lack a known antigen. As for treatment: roughly ten-day PBMC culture with coronavirus spike peptide pools or control peptides (ViraFEST assay). The sequenced material came from cultured CD4+ T cells from blood. The receptor source for this set is a human donor with COVID-19.

The V and J genes are TRBV6-5 and TRBJ2-2; the D is unclear. Per the germline V gene, CDR1 is MNHEY and CDR2 is SVGAGI. Deletions cut 4 bases from V and 4 bases from J, with 4 bases between. This CDR3 region has 12 residues. The chain's CDR3 is CASSSVTGELFF. CDR3 bases: TGTGCCAGCAGTTCTGTCACCGGGGAGCTGTTTTTT.

This clonotype has only one observation. V and J are TRBV5-6 and TRBJ1-5, with no clear D. Trimming shortened V by 3 bases and J by 2 bases, and 6 bases separated the two germline ends. The CDR3 runs 13 residues. From germline, CDR1 is SGHDT and CDR2 YYEEEE. The CDR3 DNA reads TGTGCCAGCAGCTCCTTGGGCAATCAGCCCCAGCATTTT. As protein: CASSSLGNQPQHF.

The V gene is TRBV5-4, the J gene TRBJ2-1, with TRBD2 matching over 10 bases. V was clipped by 4 bases and J by 4 bases; unmatched bases: 5. This CDR3 has 15 residues. Germline values: CDR1 SGHNT, CDR2 YYREEE (reference sequence). The CDR3 here is CASSRTSGLYNEQFF. The CDR3 DNA reads as TGTGCCAGCAGCCGGACTAGCGGACTATACAATGAGCAGTTCTTC. Supplemented by reference TRBV5-4 and TRBJ2-1, the full variable domain reads ETGVTQSPTHLIKTRGQQVTLRCSSQSGHNTVSWYQQALGQGPQFIFQYYREEENGRGNFPPRFSGLQFPNYSSELNVNALELDDSALYLCASSRTSGLYNEQFFGPGTRLTVL.

J is TRBJ1-6 and V is TRBV20-1; TRBD1 might be the D (6 bases). Per germline, CDR1 DFQATT and CDR2 SNEGSKA (reference sequence). V was trimmed by 7 bases and J by 8 bases, leaving 15 bases between them. This CDR3 is built from 13 residues. CDR3 DNA sequence: TGCAGTGTTACAGGGATTAGGGATTCACCCCTCCACTTT. It yields the protein CSVTGIRDSPLHF.

The rearrangement links TRBV6-4 to TRBJ1-5; 7 nucleotides agree with TRBD1. Germline trimming cut 2 bases from V and 4 bases from J; bases unmatched to any gene: 11. This CDR3 comprises 17 residues. Germline-derived CDR1 and CDR2 are MRHNA and SNTAGT. The CDR3 DNA sequence: TGTGCCAGCAGTGACCCCTACAGGGGCCCGGGTAATCAGCCCCAGCATTTT. Its protein product is CASSDPYRGPGNQPQHF.

The gene calls are TRBV10-1 and TRBJ2-7; D is undetermined. The germline V and J ends were trimmed by 6 bases and 0 bases, with 0 bases remaining between them. CDR1 is WNHNN and CDR2 is SYGVQD in the germline V gene (reference sequence). The CDR3 has 10 residues. The CDR3 sequence is CASSSYEQYF. CDR3 nucleotides: TGCGCCAGCAGCTCCTACGAGCAGTACTTC.

J is TRBJ2-5 and V is TRBV15; 12 nucleotides match TRBD2. Germline values: CDR1 LNHNV, CDR2 YYDKDF (reference sequence). J gave up 5 bases and V 6 bases, and 4 bases lay outside the gene matches. The CDR3 covers 14 residues. CDR3 nucleotide sequence: TGTGCCACCAGAGGACTAGCGGGGTTCGAGACCCAGTACTTC. It yields the protein CATRGLAGFETQYF.

This chain uses TRBV6-2 or TRBV6-3 with TRBJ2-7, with 8 bases matching TRBD2. Germline values: CDR1 MNHEY, CDR2 SVGEGT. The CDR3 is 14 residues long. J was trimmed by 4 bases and V by 6 bases; bases with no gene match: 8. The CDR3 loop reads CASRTGGAVYEQYF. CDR3 nucleotide sequence: TGTGCCAGCAGAACCGGGGGGGCCGTATACGAGCAGTACTTC.

This chain joins TRBV6-2 or TRBV6-3 and TRBJ1-2, with a possible D match to TRBD1 (6 bases). CDR1 MNHEY and CDR2 SVGEGT come from the germline V gene. The CDR3 runs 12 residues. V lost 0 bases and J lost 7, with 6 bases in between. The CDR3 spells CASSYSTGGYTF. The CDR3 DNA is TGTGCCAGCAGTTACTCGACAGGTGGCTACACCTTC.

V gene TRBV5-4 combines with J gene TRBJ1-1; the D is unclear. Deletions cut 0 bases from V and 1 base from J, with 7 bases between. Germline CDR1 SGHNT, CDR2 YYREEE (reference sequence). CDR3 length: 14 residues. The CDR3 loop reads CASSLEAANTEAFF. CDR3 bases: TGTGCCAGCAGCTTGGAGGCAGCGAACACTGAAGCTTTCTTT.

Regarding this clonotype: A junction boundary mismatches the germline segment, possibly from a read error. V and J are TRBV7-7 and TRBJ2-5; D gene uncertain. CDR3 length: 12 residues. CDR1 is SSHAT and CDR2 is FNYEAQ in the germline V gene (reference sequence). The CDR3 bases are TGTGCTAGCAGCCCCGTCGAAGAGACCCAGTACTTC. It codes for CASSPVEETQYF.